This T cell receptor beta chain is drawn from a study of blood T cell repertoires in COVID-19. Study information: Some COVID-19 samples were acute and others convalescent; all came from the United States, Italy and Spain. Nucleic acid was either cDNA or gDNA, and it came from T cells, B-cell-depleted T cells, or PBMCs.

Per the authors' pipeline: The assay estimated nucleated cells by amplifying reference gene primers. The protocol was immunoSEQ multiplex PCR, while the TCRdb copy is restricted to in-frame clones and leaves out a portion. V and J calls plus clone size are reproduced from that table; the DNA served to infer D and trimming. The table lists 140,000 or so clones, roughly 83% of them singletons. The CDR3 runs 16 residues. Trimming at V came to 1 base and at J to 0 bases, leaving 4 bases not matched to a gene. Germline-derived CDR1 and CDR2 are MNHEY and SVGAGI. The V gene is TRBV6-5, the J gene TRBJ2-3; 7 bases line up with TRBD2. The source is a woman of 80 years or more with acute or convalescent COVID-19. The sample taken for sequencing was peripheral blood. The CDR3 nucleotides read TGTGCCAGCAGTTACTTCTGGGGGGGGAGCACAGATACGCAGTATTTT. This encodes CASSYFWGGSTDTQYF.